The 12 T cell receptor beta chains below were found in one sample sequenced in a study of cytomegalovirus exposure and HLA in healthy donors. The PCR contained 60 Vbeta and 13 Jbeta primers. Assay used: immunoSEQ multiplex PCR; TCRdb lists only in-frame clones, some missing. The sample has 160,000 or so clones; 65% to 90% are singletons. The sample was PBMCs. These receptors were collected from a woman aged 50 to 60 in good health and CMV-seropositive.

In its sample, this clone was seen once. The J gene is TRBJ1-2, the V gene TRBV10-2; the match to TRBD1 covers 7 bases. V lost 3 bases, J lost 4 bases, and 2 bases stayed unmatched. CDR3 length: 13 amino acids. Per the germline V gene, CDR1 is WSHSY and CDR2 is SAAADI. The CDR3 DNA reads TGCGCCAGCAGTGAAGGGGGCCTCTATGGCTACACCTTC. This codes for CASSEGGLYGYTF.

The chain recombines TRBV4-2 with TRBJ2-1, with 9 bases that match TRBD2. Trimming cost V 8 bases and J 5 bases; bases outside gene matches: 4. The V gene's germline CDR1 is LGHNA and CDR2 YNFKEQ. CDR3 length: 13 residues. In DNA, the CDR3 is TGTGCCAGCTCTAGACTAGCGGACAATGAGCAGTTCTTC. This gives the protein CASSRLADNEQFF.

V is TRBV4-1 and J is TRBJ2-7; tentative D call: TRBD1 (8 bases). The CDR3 loop spans 15 amino acids. The germline V gene has CDR1 MGHRA and CDR2 YSYEKL. V dropped 1 base and J dropped 6 bases, with 16 bases sitting between them. CDR3 DNA sequence: TGCGCCAGCAGCCAAGTATTTACAGGGGGGGCCGAGCAGTACTTC. It specifies CASSQVFTGGAEQYF.

J is TRBJ2-1 and V is TRBV12-5, with 7 bases lining up with TRBD1. CDR1 is LGHNT, CDR2 FRNRAP, per germline. J gave up 8 bases and V 5 bases, and 6 bases lay outside the gene matches. This CDR3 region has 13 residues. This CDR3 reads CASGTDRADEQFF. The CDR3 DNA follows: TGTGCTAGTGGTACTGACAGGGCCGATGAGCAGTTCTTC.

This clone was observed a few times. This chain joins TRBV2 and TRBJ1-1; D not resolved. The CDR3 totals 15 residues. CDR1 SNHLY and CDR2 FYNNEI come from the germline V gene. Trimming took 3 bases from V and 4 from J, leaving 15 bases between them. The CDR3 coding sequence is TGTGCCAGCAGTGATAACAGCTGGGCTGCCACTGAAGCTTTCTTT. It codes for CASSDNSWAATEAFF.

The rearrangement joins TRBV9 to TRBJ2-5, with TRBD2 as a possible D gene (7 bases). This CDR3 comprises 17 residues. Per the germline V gene, CDR1 is SGDLS and CDR2 is YYNGEE. V shed 4 bases and J shed 0 bases, with 19 bases lying between them. The CDR3 loop reads CASSPTPGGSYQETQYF. CDR3 nucleotide sequence: TGTGCCAGCAGCCCAACACCGGGGGGCTCGTACCAAGAGACCCAGTACTTC. Full variable domain (rest looked up from reference TRBV9 and TRBJ2-5): DSGVTQTPKHLITATGQRVTLRCSPRSGDLSVYWYQQSLDQGLQFLIQYYNGEERAKGNILERFSAQQFPDLHSELNLSSLELGDSALYFCASSPTPGGSYQETQYFGPGTRLLVL.

Only a few counts were recorded for this clone. The J gene is TRBJ2-1, the V gene TRBV5-4; a possible D gene is TRBD2 (7 bases). The germline V and J ends were trimmed by 2 bases and 9 bases, with 15 bases remaining between them. The CDR3 contains 14 residues. CDR1 and CDR2 from the germline V gene are SGHNT and YYREEE (reference sequence). CDR3 amino acids: CASSFGGGAGEQFF. The CDR3, as DNA: TGTGCCAGCAGCTTTGGTGGGGGGGCGGGTGAGCAGTTCTTC.

The chain carries TRBV5-8 and TRBJ1-1; the D gene is possibly TRBD1 (6 bases). CDR3 length: 15 residues. Germline CDR1 is SGHTS and CDR2 is YDEGEE. V lost 3 bases and J 6 bases, leaving 18 bases between the germline ends. The DNA of the CDR3 is TGTGCCAGCAGCTCTTTGACAGGCGAACTCTCTGAAGCTTTCTTT. Amino acids: CASSSLTGELSEAFF.

With regard to this clone: The same CDR3 is also encoded by other DNA sequences in this sample. V and J are TRBV15 and TRBJ2-2, with D possibly matching TRBD1 (5 bases). The CDR3 contains 13 residues. Germline V gene lookup returns CDR1 LNHNV and CDR2 YYDKDF (reference sequence). Trimming left V 0 bases short and J 8 bases short, with 7 bases between. The CDR3 loop reads CATSRDRGGELFF. CDR3 nucleotide sequence: TGTGCCACCAGCAGAGATAGGGGTGGGGAGCTGTTTTTT.

The chain links TRBV6-1 to TRBJ1-1; D possibly corresponds to TRBD1 (5 bases). CDR3 length: 14 residues. Deletions cut 7 bases from V and 0 bases from J, with 12 bases between. Per the germline V gene, CDR1 is MNHNS and CDR2 is SASEGT. CDR3 loop: CASKDSSMNTEAFF. As DNA, the CDR3 is TGTGCCAGCAAAGACAGTTCCATGAACACTGAAGCTTTCTTT.

This clone was recorded only once. V usage is TRBV30 and J usage is TRBJ2-7; D may be TRBD2 (6 bases). V shed 3 bases and J shed 12 bases, with 27 bases lying between them. There are 15 residues in the CDR3. Germline CDR1 and CDR2: GTSNPN and SVGIG (reference sequence). CDR3: CAWSGKGPRRGGLYF. The CDR3 nucleotides are TGTGCCTGGAGCGGTAAGGGACCCCGCCGTGGAGGGTTGTACTTC.

This clone was detected only once. CDR3 sequence reads: CASSNSGGAPDTQYF. The CDR3 DNA reads as TGTGCCAGCAGCAATAGCGGGGGGGCCCCAGATACGCAGTATTTT. This chain uses TRBV7-6 with TRBJ2-3; TRBD2 aligns across 11 bases. Trimming removed 5 bases from V and 4 bases from J; junction bases left unmatched: 5. CDR3 length: 15 amino acids. The germline gives CDR1 SGHVS, CDR2 FNYEAQ.